A single sample gave rise to the 14 T cell receptor beta chains below, sequenced in a study of T cells in Graves' hyperthyroidism and ophthalmopathy. Researchers took RNA transcripts and amplified the TCR beta CDR3 regions from them. TCR CDR3 regions were first amplified by RT-PCR with HTBI primers. MiXCR was run by TCRdb on the multiplex PCR reads, yielding one entry per CDR3 protein. Seen here are around 240,000 distinct CDR3 sequences, roughly 14% observed once, and the top ten hold about 14%. The specimen sequenced was blood. These receptors came from a woman aged 40 to 50 with Graves' hyperthyroidism that later progressed to Graves' ophthalmopathy.

This clonotype came up many times. The CDR3 bases are TGTGCCATCAGACCTGACATGTATAGCACAGATACGCAGTATTTT. This codes for CAIRPDMYSTDTQYF. This sequence joins TRBV10-3 and TRBJ2-3; D unresolved. The V gene lost 6 bases and the J gene lost 0 bases, with 13 bases spanning the gap. The CDR3 covers 15 residues. Germline values: CDR1 ENHRY, CDR2 SYGVKD.

This clonotype was observed a handful of times. The gene calls are TRBV13 and TRBJ2-1, with 12 nucleotides matching TRBD2. Trimming took 5 bases from V and 4 from J; bases not matched to a gene: 6. This CDR3 comprises 16 residues. Germline V gives CDR1 PRHDT, CDR2 FYEKMQ (reference sequence). The DNA for the CDR3 is TGTGCCAGCAGCCGGTCGGGGACTAGCGGGTACAATGAGCAGTTCTTC. It translates to CASSRSGTSGYNEQFF.

Worth noting for this clonotype: A much larger clonotype is one base distant, so this may be a read error. V and J are TRBV10-3 and TRBJ1-1; perhaps TRBD1 as D (5 bases). The CDR3 is 14 amino acids. V dropped 3 bases and J dropped 7 bases, with 15 bases sitting between them. Germline V gene lookup returns CDR1 ENHRY and CDR2 SYGVKD. In DNA, the CDR3 is TGTGCCATCAGTGATAGTCAGGGATATAGTGAAGCTTTCTTT. Its translation is CAISDSQGYSEAFF.

This clonotype was seen repeatedly, ten times or more. This chain connects TRBV7-9 to TRBJ1-2; D may be TRBD1 (6 bases). Per germline, CDR1 SEHNR and CDR2 FQNEAQ (reference sequence). With 1 base removed from V and 6 bases from J, the gap between germline ends came to 15 bases. The CDR3 extends over 15 amino acids. In DNA form, the CDR3 reads TGTGCCAGCAGCTTAGGGACCCAGGGGTGGCATGGCTACACCTTC. Its translation: CASSLGTQGWHGYTF.

CDR3 nucleotide sequence: TGTGCCAGCAGTGATGGCCACAGGGGGTACTACGAGCAGTACTTC. This gives the protein CASSDGHRGYYEQYF. The chain couples TRBV6-1 to TRBJ2-7; 8 nucleotides line up with TRBD1. This CDR3 has 15 residues. Germline-derived CDR1 and CDR2 are MNHNS and SASEGT. J lost 3 bases, V lost 3 bases, and 7 bases had no gene match.

There are many counts of this clonotype. V usage is TRBV30 and J usage is TRBJ1-1; no clear D gene. Per the germline V gene, CDR1 is GTSNPN and CDR2 is SVGIG (reference sequence). Trimming removed 1 base from V and 1 base from J, with 4 bases in between. The CDR3 spans 12 residues. In nucleotides, the CDR3 is TGTGCCTGGAGTGAGGGGAACACTGAAGCTTTCTTT. Its translation is CAWSEGNTEAFF.

V and J are TRBV19 and TRBJ1-5; TRBD1 might be the D (5 bases). The CDR3 contains 13 residues. Between the trimmed V and J ends, which lost 6 bases and 3 bases, there was a span of 9 bases. Germline assignment: CDR1 LNHDA and CDR2 SQIVND (reference sequence). In nucleotides, the CDR3 is TGTGCCAGTAGCTGGGGCCCCAATCAGCCCCAGCATTTT. It encodes CASSWGPNQPQHF.

This clonotype was seen repeatedly, ten times or more. The rearrangement uses TRBV5-1 and TRBJ2-4; D is undetermined. Germline assignment: CDR1 SGHRS and CDR2 YFSETQ. The CDR3 runs to 13 residues. V lost 8 bases to trimming and J lost 0 bases, with 9 bases between them. DNA of the CDR3: TGCGCCAGATTCACCCTAGCCAAAAACATTCAGTACTTC. Its translation: CARFTLAKNIQYF.

In its sample, this clonotype was seen many times. V is TRBV10-3 and J is TRBJ2-3; D unresolved. Germline V gene lookup returns CDR1 ENHRY and CDR2 SYGVKD. The length of the CDR3 is 18 residues. Trimming shortened V by 2 bases and J by 4 bases, and 22 bases separated the two germline ends. The CDR3 DNA reads as TGTGCCATCAGTGAGCGAGTGGCTAGTATAAGCAGGCCAGATACGCAGTATTTT. It codes for CAISERVASISRPDTQYF.

The chain is built from TRBV6-1 and TRBJ2-5; a possible D gene is TRBD2 (7 bases). This CDR3 contains 20 residues. Germline V gene sequence: CDR1 MNHNS, CDR2 SASEGT. V was trimmed by 6 bases and J by 2 bases, leaving 31 bases between them. In DNA, the CDR3 is TGTGCCAGCAGGACTGGGGGGGGGGCACGGGGGCGGGGGCAGCAAGAGACCCAGTACTTC. This gives the protein CASRTGGGARGRGQQETQYF.

The CDR3 spells CAISGTEDNEQFF. Here the CDR3 DNA reads TGTGCCATCAGTGGGACAGAAGACAATGAGCAGTTCTTC. The chain links TRBV10-3 to TRBJ2-1; a weak D match, TRBD1 (6 bases). CDR1 is ENHRY, CDR2 SYGVKD, per germline. This CDR3 region has 13 residues. V dropped 4 bases and J dropped 5 bases, with 9 bases sitting between them.

V usage is TRBV20-1 and J usage is TRBJ2-1, with TRBD2 matching over 7 bases. CDR3 length: 14 residues. The germline CDR1 and CDR2 sequences are DFQATT and SNEGSKA (reference sequence). The V segment lost 2 bases and the J segment 1 base; nucleotides outside the gene matches: 2. CDR3 DNA: TGCAGTGCTAGAAAAGCGGGATCCTACAATGAGCAGTTCTTC. Protein sequence: CSARKAGSYNEQFF.

This clonotype was seen at least ten times. This chain joins TRBV28 and TRBJ2-3, with 9 bases aligning to TRBD2. CDR3 size: 18 residues. From germline, CDR1 is MDHEN and CDR2 SYDVKM. Trimming took 1 base from V and 3 from J; bases not matched to a gene: 11. CDR3 sequence: CASSLFRLADSPTDTQYF. CDR3 nucleotide sequence: TGTGCCAGCAGTTTATTCAGACTAGCGGATTCCCCAACAGATACGCAGTATTTT.

This clonotype was counted ten times or more. This sequence joins TRBV12-3 or TRBV12-4 and TRBJ1-5; tentative D call: TRBD1 (5 bases). This CDR3 is built from 13 residues. Trimming shortened V by 5 bases and J by 6 bases, and 11 bases separated the two germline ends. CDR3 nucleotides: TGTGCCAGCAGTCCCGGGGCGAGTCAGCCCCAGCATTTT. Amino acids: CASSPGASQPQHF.